This T cell receptor (beta chain) was found in a study of post-analysis software for immune sequencing data. About the research overall: Recorded disease courses covered relapsing-remitting, secondary progressive and progressive-relapsing multiple sclerosis. Some patients had no subtype annotation. Study-wide findings and caveats: Among 5 or 6 TRBV segments more frequent in patients than controls were TRBV5-6, TRBV5-1 and TRBV20-1. Patients with multiple sclerosis recorded significantly lower normalized Chao1 diversity than controls, the study found. Clustering by F measure revealed strong co-clustering among samples prepared together in one batch.

The sample holds a few counts of this clonotype. Its target is not known. Carried by the TCR beta cDNA libraries were unique molecular identifiers. Some 450,000 cDNA molecules were recovered from an input of 1 to 10 million T cells. TCRdb passed the PCR reads through MiXCR, listing each CDR3 protein once. In the table there are 650,000 to 850,000 distinct CDR3 sequences, around 46% of which are singletons. Germline CDR1 reads SQVTM; CDR2 reads ANQGSEA. The ends were cut back, 5 bases at V and 10 bases at J, with 21 bases in the middle. This CDR3 has 14 amino acids. The chain couples TRBV29-1 to TRBJ2-1; TRBD2 is a possible D gene (5 bases). This receptor was obtained from a girl under 18 with multiple sclerosis. The sample taken for sequencing was blood. The CDR3 DNA reads as TGCAGCGTTCTAGGTGGGAGTGGGATAGGCGAGCAGTTCTTC. It encodes CSVLGGSGIGEQFF.